The T cell receptor beta chain under discussion was sequenced for a study of T cell repertoires in cytomegalovirus infection. Study-level findings and limits: Individuals carrying CMV plus the relevant HLA were identified by cumulative frequency of public TCR beta families. HLA-C-restricted CMV clonotypes gave the most frequent clonotype in two of eight donors.

This clonotype was observed at least ten times. Its target is unknown. MiXCR, applied by TCRdb to the reads, yields one record per CDR3 protein. The sample holds about 260,000 distinct CDR3 sequences, roughly an eighth seen once. Sequenced sample: PBMCs. This TCR was sampled from a human donor in good health (CMV status not recorded). Some clones in this sample may be carry-over from other donors' samples.

The CDR3 DNA reads as TGTGCCAGCAGCCACGCCGGGACAGGTCAAACCGGGGAGCTGTTTTTT. Translating it yields CASSHAGTGQTGELFF. The genes are TRBV7-9 and TRBJ2-2; 8 bases map to TRBD1. The V and J ends lost 5 bases and 5 bases, in that order; junction bases with no gene match: 10. The CDR3 loop spans 16 amino acids. Per germline, CDR1 SEHNR and CDR2 FQNEAQ (reference sequence).